The 24 T cell receptor beta chains below come from one sample, sequenced in a study of neurological immune-mediated disorders. The time point is: longitudinal time-point 3. TCRdb re-called the 5' RACE reads with MiXCR, one entry per CDR3 protein. The sample contains about 49,000 distinct CDR3 sequences, roughly 8.3% of which appear only once. What was sequenced was PBMCs. These receptors originate from a woman aged 40 to 50 in good health.

This clonotype was detected ten times or more. This rearrangement joins TRBV6-4 to TRBJ2-1, with 13 bases identical to TRBD2. The germline V gene has CDR1 MRHNA and CDR2 SNTAGT. J was trimmed by 4 bases and V by 2 bases; bases with no gene match: 2. The CDR3 length is 16 residues. CDR3: CASSDGTSGEYNEQFF. CDR3 DNA: TGTGCCAGCAGTGACGGGACTAGCGGGGAGTACAATGAGCAGTTCTTC.

A remark on this clonotype: One end of the junction fails to match germline, which may point to a read error. The chain uses TRBV11-2 and TRBJ2-7, with 11 bases that match TRBD1. There are 15 residues in the CDR3. Per the germline V gene, CDR1 is SGHAT and CDR2 is FQNNGV. CDR3 region: CVSSPWTGGFCEQYF. In DNA, the CDR3 is TGTGTCAGCAGCCCTTGGACAGGGGGCTTTTGCGAGCAGTACTTC. Together with reference TRBV11-2 and TRBJ2-7, the CDR3 gives the full variable domain: EAGVAQSPRYKIIEKRQSVAFWCNPISGHATLYWYQQILGQGPKLLIQFQNNGVVDDSQLPKDRFSAERLKGVDSTLKIQPAKLEDSAVYLCVSSPWTGGFCEQYFGPGTRLTVT.

The table lists this clonotype with many counts. J is TRBJ2-7 and V is TRBV20-1; 11 bases are shared with TRBD2. Per the germline V gene, CDR1 is DFQATT and CDR2 is SNEGSKA (reference sequence). V was clipped by 2 bases and J by 5 bases; unmatched bases: 5. The CDR3 extends over 14 amino acids. The CDR3 DNA sequence: TGCAGTGCTAGACCAATAGCGGGGGGGCACGAGCAGTACTTC. This sequence encodes CSARPIAGGHEQYF.

In this sample, this clonotype turned up many times. The CDR3 reads CASSHDRWRNTGELFF. The CDR3 DNA sequence: TGTGCCAGCAGCCACGACCGTTGGCGGAACACCGGGGAGCTGTTTTTT. The chain joins TRBV7-2 to TRBJ2-2; no firm D call. The CDR3 covers 16 residues. The germline V gene encodes CDR1 SGHTA and CDR2 FQGNSA. V lost 5 bases and J 1 base, leaving 14 bases between the germline ends. The full variable domain, completed using reference TRBV7-2 and TRBJ2-2, is GAGVSQSPSNKVTEKGKDVELRCDPISGHTALYWYRQSLGQGLEFLIYFQGNSAPDKSGLPSDRFSAERTGGSVSTLTIQRTQQEDSAVYLCASSHDRWRNTGELFFGEGSRLTVL.

This clonotype came up many times. The chain uses TRBV20-1 and TRBJ2-7; D remains ambiguous. V lost 7 bases and J 1 base, leaving 8 bases between the germline ends. The germline CDR1 and CDR2 sequences are DFQATT and SNEGSKA (reference sequence). The CDR3 has 11 residues. CDR3 in DNA: TGCAGTGGCAGAAATTCCTACGAGCAGTACTTC. Its translation: CSGRNSYEQYF.

In this sample, this clonotype turned up many times. This chain links TRBV7-2 with TRBJ2-1; 7 positions match TRBD2. The junction had 8 bases not matched to a gene; V was cut back by 5 bases and J by 1 base. The germline V gene has CDR1 SGHTA and CDR2 FQGNSA. CDR3 size: 16 residues. The CDR3 bases are TGTGCCAGCAGCACGACCAGCGGGGTGTCCTACAATGAGCAGTTCTTC. Translation: CASSTTSGVSYNEQFF.

This clonotype has a count of ten or more. CDR3 sequence (DNA): TGTGCCAGCGGAGGGGACAGGAGCTCCTACGAGCAGTACTTC. This encodes CASGGDRSSYEQYF. The V and J genes are TRBV2 and TRBJ2-7; TRBD1 aligns across 8 bases. This CDR3 spans 14 amino acids. Germline loops: CDR1 SNHLY, CDR2 FYNNEI. The trim removed 8 bases at V and 0 bases at J, leaving 6 bases unmatched.

V and J are TRBV7-9 and TRBJ2-1; tentatively, D is TRBD2 (5 bases). Per the germline V gene, CDR1 is SEHNR and CDR2 is FQNEAQ (reference sequence). The ends were cut back, 7 bases at V and 8 bases at J, with 21 bases in the middle. The CDR3 is made up of 15 amino acids. For the CDR3, the DNA is TGTGCCAGCACCCTATCGGGGTCCCATGGAGATGAGCAGTTCTTC. This encodes CASTLSGSHGDEQFF. Looking up the rest from reference TRBV7-9 and TRBJ2-1 gives the full variable domain: DTGVSQNPRHKITKRGQNVTFRCDPISEHNRLYWYRQTLGQGPEFLTYFQNEAQLEKSRLLSDRFSAERPKGSFSTLEIQRTEQGDSAMYLCASTLSGSHGDEQFFGPGTRLTVL.

This clonotype was observed at least ten times. Here the CDR3 reads CASRAGAGDTQYF. In nucleotides, the CDR3 is TGTGCCAGCAGGGCGGGAGCCGGAGATACGCAGTATTTT. The chain joins TRBV7-2 to TRBJ2-3; 7 bases map to TRBD2. Germline V gene data show CDR1 as SGHTA and CDR2 as FQGNSA. J lost 5 bases, V lost 6 bases, and 5 bases had no gene match. CDR3 size: 13 residues.

Ten or more counts support this clonotype. The J gene is TRBJ2-1, the V gene TRBV10-3; the match to TRBD2 covers 15 bases. V gave up 4 bases and J gave up 5 bases; unmatched junction bases: 6. This CDR3 is built from 17 residues. CDR1 is ENHRY, CDR2 SYGVKD, per germline. Written as DNA, the CDR3 is TGTGCCATCAGTGGGGGGACTAGCGGGAGGTCGGACAATGAGCAGTTCTTC. This sequence encodes CAISGGTSGRSDNEQFF.

This clonotype has only a few counts. This chain links TRBV4-3 with TRBJ2-7, with 11 bases identical to TRBD2. The CDR3 covers 16 residues. Germline assignment: CDR1 LGHNA and CDR2 YSLEER. V gave up 3 bases and J gave up 2 bases; unmatched junction bases: 6. The CDR3 loop reads CASSHGTSGTAYEQYF. CDR3 DNA sequence: TGCGCCAGCAGCCATGGGACTAGCGGAACAGCCTACGAGCAGTACTTC.

This clonotype was seen repeatedly, ten times or more. The J gene is TRBJ1-1, the V gene TRBV4-2, with unresolved D. The CDR3 has 12 amino acids. Trimming took 1 base from V and 5 from J, leaving 5 bases between them. Germline CDR1 and CDR2: LGHNA and YNFKEQ. CDR3 DNA sequence: TGTGCCAGCAGCCAAGGTAGGACTGAAGCTTTCTTT. Translating it yields CASSQGRTEAFF.

This clonotype was detected ten times or more. The chain uses TRBV9 and TRBJ2-7; the D gene is possibly TRBD1 (7 bases). V dropped 3 bases and J dropped 4 bases, with 8 bases sitting between them. This CDR3 contains 12 residues. Germline V lookup: CDR1 SGDLS, CDR2 YYNGEE. CDR3 bases: TGTGCCAGCAGCGCAGGGGGGTACGAGCAGTACTTC. Translating gives CASSAGGYEQYF.

The CDR3 protein is CATSRDLVRSEQYF. The CDR3 DNA reads TGTGCCACCAGCAGAGATCTCGTTAGGTCCGAGCAGTACTTC. The gene calls are TRBV15 and TRBJ2-7, with D unresolved. V lost 0 bases to trimming and J lost 6 bases, with 12 bases between them. The CDR3 extends over 14 amino acids. CDR1 and CDR2 (germline): LNHNV, YYDKDF (reference sequence).

On this clonotype itself: The junction shows a germline mismatch at one end, possibly a read error. As DNA, the CDR3 is TGCGCCAGCAGTCAAGCGGGGGATCTGCCCCAGCATTTT. This sequence encodes CASSQAGDLPQHF. The rearrangement uses TRBV4-1 and TRBJ1-5; D might be TRBD1 (5 bases). Per the germline V gene, CDR1 is MGHRA and CDR2 is YSYEKL. This CDR3 contains 13 residues.

This clonotype has ten or more counts. The J gene is TRBJ1-2, the V gene TRBV27; 7 bases match TRBD1. This CDR3 is 14 amino acids long. Germline values: CDR1 MNHEY, CDR2 SMNVEV (reference sequence). J gave up 10 bases and V 5 bases, and 13 bases lay outside the gene matches. DNA of the CDR3: TGTGCCAGCAGTCTCGCTCGGGACAGCCTACTCTACACCTTC. Protein sequence: CASSLARDSLLYTF.

This clonotype appeared many times. CDR3 DNA: TGTGCCAGCAGCTTAAGTAATAATCAGCCCCAGCATTTT. It specifies CASSLSNNQPQHF. J is TRBJ1-5 and V is TRBV11-2; D unresolved. The germline V gene encodes CDR1 SGHAT and CDR2 FQNNGV. CDR3 length: 13 residues. V lost 2 bases, J lost 4 bases, and 6 bases lay in between.

This clonotype appeared many times. The J gene is TRBJ1-2, the V gene TRBV2; 8 bases are shared with TRBD1. Unmatched junction bases numbered 4, after V lost 3 bases and J lost 4 bases. Looked up from germline, CDR1 is SNHLY and CDR2 is FYNNEI. CDR3 length equals 14 residues. In nucleotides, the CDR3 is TGTGCCAGCAGTGATGGACAGGGTTTCTATGGCTACACCTTC. This translates into CASSDGQGFYGYTF.

There are many counts of this clonotype. This chain links TRBV20-1 with TRBJ2-7; 7 bases are a match to TRBD1. CDR1 is DFQATT, CDR2 SNEGSKA, per germline (reference sequence). CDR3 length equals 13 residues. The CDR3 DNA reads TGCAAAGTCCGGGACAGAAATTCCTACGAGCAGTACTTC. It encodes CKVRDRNSYEQYF.

In this sample, this clonotype turned up many times. The chain has TRBV10-3 and TRBJ2-1; D may be TRBD1 (5 bases). CDR3 length equals 15 residues. V lost 4 bases, J lost 0 bases, and 10 bases lay in between. Germline assignment: CDR1 ENHRY and CDR2 SYGVKD. The chain's CDR3 is CAISAGQVSYNEQFF. DNA for the CDR3: TGTGCCATCAGTGCCGGACAAGTCTCCTACAATGAGCAGTTCTTC.

Details on this clonotype: An end of the junction differs from the germline gene, which may be a read error. The chain links TRBV4-3 to TRBJ2-1, with D possibly TRBD1 on 6 matching bases. The CDR3 sequence is 15 residues long. Germline CDR1 reads LGHNA; CDR2 reads YSLEER. The CDR3 here is CASSQGTASSNEHFF. As DNA, the CDR3 is TGCGCCAGCAGCCAAGGGACAGCCTCCTCCAATGAGCATTTCTTC.

There are many counts of this clonotype. The rearrangement links TRBV4-2 to TRBJ1-6; D not certain. The germline CDR1 and CDR2 sequences are LGHNA and YNFKEQ. The V and J ends lost 0 bases and 0 bases respectively, with 6 bases between them. This CDR3 is 16 amino acids long. The CDR3, as DNA: TGTGCCAGCAGCCAAGATGAAGCCTCCTATAATTCACCCCTCCACTTT. The encoded protein is CASSQDEASYNSPLHF.

This clonotype was detected many times. The CDR3, as DNA: TGTGCCAGCAGTGGTCTAGGGACCAACACTGAAGCTTTCTTT. This codes for CASSGLGTNTEAFF. The chain has TRBV6-1 and TRBJ1-1; the D gene is possibly TRBD1 (5 bases). The germline V gene encodes CDR1 MNHNS and CDR2 SASEGT. The V end lost 4 bases, the J end lost 2 bases, and 11 bases lay between the germline ends. This CDR3 has 14 amino acids.

This clonotype showed up many times. This chain uses TRBV27 with TRBJ2-3, with D maybe TRBD2 (5 bases). Trimming stripped 5 bases from V and 0 bases from J, with 15 bases between. The CDR3 is made up of 16 amino acids. Germline V CDR1 and CDR2: MNHEY, SMNVEV (reference sequence). CDR3 in DNA: TGTGCCAGCAGTCCCCGATCCCGGGAAAGCACAGATACGCAGTATTTT. It yields the protein CASSPRSRESTDTQYF.